A selection of T cell receptor beta chains follows, all from one sample in a study of cytomegalovirus exposure and HLA in healthy donors. The protocol was immunoSEQ multiplex PCR, while the TCRdb copy is restricted to in-frame clones and leaves out a portion. Of 150,000 or so clones listed, 80% were seen once; the top ten hold 5.5% to 6.5%. Sequenced: PBMCs. Source of these receptors: a woman aged 40 to 50 in good health and CMV-seropositive. The CDR3 runs from the conserved cysteine through the conserved F or W. The D gene is left open where the match is weak. Size is omitted from some rows. Given values are once, few, many or a class for expanded clones.

TRBJ2-2,NA,TRBV13,NA,TGTGCCAGCAGCTTATACGGGAGCACCGGGGAGCTGTTTTTT,CASSLYGSTGELFF
TRBJ2-1,TRBD2,TRBV9,NA,TGTGCCAGCAGCGCGGGACTAGCGGGAGTCAATGAGCAGTTCTTC,CASSAGLAGVNEQFF
TRBJ1-5,NA,TRBV6-1,NA,TGTGCCAGCAGTGAGGCGGGTAGCAATCAGCCCCAGCATTTT,CASSEAGSNQPQHF
TRBJ2-3,TRBD1,TRBV18,NA,TGTGCCAGCTCACCAGGACAGGGGTACACAGATACGCAGTATTTT,CASSPGQGYTDTQYF
TRBJ2-7,NA,TRBV21-1,once,TGTGCCAGCACCCAAAAGGAGCCCAGAGTCGATTCCATTTACGAGCAGTACTTC,CASTQKEPRVDSIYEQYF
TRBJ2-5,TRBD2,TRBV5-1,NA,TGCGCCAGCAGCTTGCTACTAGCGGGAGGGGAGACCCAGTACTTC,CASSLLLAGGETQYF
TRBJ2-7,NA,TRBV30,once,TGTGCCTGGAGTGTAGCCCGATACGAGCAGTACTTC,CAWSVARYEQYF
TRBJ1-1,NA,TRBV27,NA,TGTGCCAGCAGTAGCTCCCGGGGCACTGAAGCTTTCTTT,CASSSSRGTEAFF
TRBJ1-1,NA,TRBV13,NA,TGTGCCAGCAGCTTAGGCCCGAAAACCCAGGGGAGCACTGAAGCTTTCTTT,CASSLGPKTQGSTEAFF
TRBJ2-7,TRBD1,TRBV7-9,NA,TGTGCCAGCAGCCTGGGACAGGGAGGGAGGTACGAGCAGTACTTC,CASSLGQGGRYEQYF
TRBJ2-7,NA,TRBV5-6,NA,TGTGCCAGCAGCTTACCGGGACAAAGCTACGAGCAGTACTTC,CASSLPGQSYEQYF
TRBJ2-5,TRBD2,TRBV4-1,NA,TGCGCCAGCAGCCGGCTGATCCCGGAACTAGCGGGAGGGCAAGAGACCCAGTACTTC,CASSRLIPELAGGQETQYF
TRBJ1-1,TRBD1,TRBV13,NA,TGTGCCAGCAGTTTGGGGACAGGACCCCAGAACACTGAAGCTTTCTTT,CASSLGTGPQNTEAFF
TRBJ1-5,NA,TRBV30,NA,TGTGCCTGGAGTGGTCAGGGGTTTTATCAGCCCCAGCATTTT,CAWSGQGFYQPQHF
TRBJ2-7,NA,TRBV19,NA,TGTGCCAGTAGTATAACAGGGTCGTCCTACGAGCAGTACTTC,CASSITGSSYEQYF
TRBJ2-3,TRBD2,TRBV6-5,many,TGTGCCAGCAGTTACAACGGGAGGACAGATACGCAGTATTTT,CASSYNGRTDTQYF
TRBJ1-4,TRBD1,TRBV7-3,NA,TGTGCCAGCAGCGTTCGACAGGGGGCGAACGAAAAACTGTTTTTT,CASSVRQGANEKLFF
TRBJ2-5,NA,TRBV11-2,NA,TGTGCCAGCAGCTTGTGGTCATCTAGCAGAGGAGCGGAGACCCAGTACTTC,CASSLWSSSRGAETQYF
TRBJ2-5,NA,TRBV7-2,NA,TGTGCCAGCAGCTGGGCCGGGAAGGAAGAGACCCAGTACTTC,CASSWAGKEETQYF
TRBJ2-1,NA,TRBV18,NA,TGTGCCAGCTCACCAGGGGCGGAACCTTACAATGAGCAGTTCTTC,CASSPGAEPYNEQFF
TRBJ1-2,TRBD1,TRBV19,NA,TGTGCCAGTAGTATCCACAGGGGGGACTATGGCTACACCTTC,CASSIHRGDYGYTF
TRBJ1-2,TRBD1,TRBV30,NA,TGTGCCTGGAGTGTACGAGACAGGGGGATCTATGGCTACACCTTC,CAWSVRDRGIYGYTF
TRBJ2-7,TRBD1,TRBV15,few,TGTGCCACCAGCAGAGGGACAGGGGAGGTTTACGAGCAGTACTTC,CATSRGTGEVYEQYF
TRBJ2-7,NA,TRBV27,once,TGTGCCAGCAGTCAATATGAGGGGGTGGGGCAGTACTTC,CASSQYEGVGQYF
TRBJ2-5,NA,TRBV7-3,NA,TGTGCCAGCAGCCCCCCAGGTAGGGGAACCCGCCAAGAGACCCAGTACTTC,CASSPPGRGTRQETQYF
TRBJ1-1,NA,TRBV7-9,few,TGTGCCAGCAGCTCATCAGGGCATAATGAAGCTTTCTTT,CASSSSGHNEAFF
TRBJ2-3,TRBD2,TRBV19,NA,TGTGCCAGTAGTATCCGGACTAGCGGAGCCCTTACAGATACGCAGTATTTT,CASSIRTSGALTDTQYF
TRBJ2-2,TRBD2,TRBV5-3,NA,TGTGCCAGAAGCACGAGAGCGGGAGGGCCAGGGGACACCGGGGAGCTGTTTTTT,CARSTRAGGPGDTGELFF
TRBJ2-4,TRBD2,TRBV28,NA,TGTGCCAGCAGTACCCCTAGCGGAGCCAAAAACATTCAGTACTTC,CASSTPSGAKNIQYF
TRBJ2-5,TRBD1,TRBV2,NA,TGTGCCAGCACGGTAGGGACAGCCGAGACCCAGTACTTC,CASTVGTAETQYF
TRBJ1-5,TRBD1,TRBV6-6,NA,TGTGCCAGCAGAGCAGGACAGGGCTTAGCAAATCAGCCCCAGCATTTT,CASRAGQGLANQPQHF
TRBJ1-3,TRBD1,TRBV10-3,NA,TGTGCCATCAGTGAGTCCGACAGGGGCCCTGGAAACACCATATATTTT,CAISESDRGPGNTIYF
TRBJ2-5,NA,TRBV29-1,NA,TGCAGCGTTGAAAACCAGGCCCAGTACTTC,CSVENQAQYF
TRBJ2-2,NA,TRBV5-1,few,TGCGCCAGCAGCTTGGAGGGGCACACCGGGGAGCTGTTTTTT,CASSLEGHTGELFF
TRBJ1-1,NA,TRBV27,once,TGTGCCAGCAGTTTATTTCGCACAGACACCACTGAAGCTTTCTTT,CASSLFRTDTTEAFF
TRBJ2-7,TRBD2,TRBV5-4,NA,TGTGCCAGCAGTAAAGCGGGACCTACCTACGAGCAGTACTTC,CASSKAGPTYEQYF
TRBJ1-1,NA,TRBV2,NA,NA,CASILAGTEAFF
TRBJ1-2,NA,TRBV10-3,NA,TGTGCCATCAGGGTGACGGCGGTTGGCTATGGCTACACCTTC,CAIRVTAVGYGYTF
TRBJ2-1,NA,TRBV4-1,NA,TGCGCCAGCAGCTCAGAGGGGCGGGGAAACTACAATGAGCAGTTCTTC,CASSSEGRGNYNEQFF
TRBJ2-1,NA,TRBV5-1,NA,TGCGCCAGCAGCGGGGGGGGGACACCGAACAATGAGCAGTTCTTC,CASSGGGTPNNEQFF
TRBJ2-3,TRBD2,TRBV29-1,NA,TGCAGCGACGGACTAGCTGCAGATACGCAGTATTTT,CSDGLAADTQYF
TRBJ2-7,TRBD1,TRBV29-1,once,TGCAGCGTTGTGTTCGGGACAGGGGGCGAGCAGTACTTC,CSVVFGTGGEQYF
TRBJ2-1,NA,TRBV6-1,NA,TGTGCCAGCAGTGAATTGGCGGTTACCTACAATGAGCAGTTCTTC,CASSELAVTYNEQFF
TRBJ2-1,TRBD2,TRBV7-3,NA,TGTGCCAGCAGCCCTGACCCGCATAGCGGGAGAGTCGGTGAGCAGTTCTTC,CASSPDPHSGRVGEQFF
TRBJ2-7,TRBD2,TRBV5-6,NA,TGTGCCAGCAGCTCGGTTCTAGCGGGCGTATCCTACGAGCAGTACTTC,CASSSVLAGVSYEQYF